The present TCR beta chain was sequenced within a study of OX40 agonist ivuxolimab in advanced cancers. Across the study: Each patient was given ivuxolimab into a vein every 2 weeks, at 0.01 to 10 mg/kg. Three patients, one with hepatocellular carcinoma and two with cutaneous melanoma, achieved partial responses. Study-wide findings and caveats: Antigens targeted by the expanded peripheral T cells were not determined.

This clone turned up a few times. What it binds is unknown. Here immunoSEQ multiplex PCR was the method, and the copy in TCRdb shows in-frame clones only, minus some. The sample consists of tens of thousands of clones, roughly 86% of them appearing once. The CDR3 totals 14 residues. The V gene lost 4 bases and the J gene lost 1 base, with 12 bases spanning the gap. Germline V CDR1 and CDR2: SGHDT, YYEEEE. Blood draws occurred at baseline, cycle 4 day 1, and cycle 7 day 1. The chain has TRBV5-6 and TRBJ2-7, with D possibly matching TRBD2 (5 bases). The source was CD4+ or CD8+ T cells sorted from blood, collected in a trial of the OX40 agonist ivuxolimab. This clonotype was sampled from an adult with an advanced solid tumor such as melanoma, head and neck, liver or kidney cancer. Here the CDR3 DNA reads TGTGCCAGCAGCCGGAGGTTTGGATCCTACGAGCAGTACTTC. It codes for CASSRRFGSYEQYF.